One sample yielded the 9 T cell receptor beta chains listed below, sequenced in a study of blood T cell repertoires in COVID-19 (dated by TCRdb to 2020 to 2021). Receptor libraries were prepared by the immunoSEQ multiplex PCR assay. TCRdb stores this immuneACCESS table with in-frame sequences only. Part of the clones is absent; in the studies checked, under half of the shortfall reflects unresolved V genes, and no reason is known for the rest. This sample gives about 200,000 clones in total; more than 75% of them show up just once. Jointly, the top ten make up almost 6% of the sample. Input material: peripheral blood. These receptors were obtained from a woman aged 35 to 49 with COVID-19, enrolled during active disease.

The chain couples TRBV10-3 to TRBJ2-1; 16 positions agree with TRBD2. Germline CDR1 ENHRY, CDR2 SYGVKD. This CDR3 is built from 15 residues. The junction had 9 bases not matched to a gene; V was cut back by 10 bases and J by 9 bases. This CDR3 is CATAPGTSGRGEQFF. In DNA form, the CDR3 reads TGTGCCACTGCTCCCGGGACTAGCGGGAGGGGTGAGCAGTTCTTC.

The chain recombines TRBV30 with TRBJ1-1, with no clear D. The germline V and J ends were trimmed by 3 bases and 7 bases, with 15 bases remaining between them. Looked up from germline, CDR1 is GTSNPN and CDR2 is SVGIG (reference sequence). The CDR3 sequence is 13 residues long. CDR3 coding DNA: TGTGCCTGGAGCCCCCTACCCGGGAGTGAAGCTTTCTTT. Amino acid sequence: CAWSPLPGSEAFF. Full variable domain (remainder filled in from reference TRBV30 and TRBJ1-1): SQTIHQWPATLVQPVGSPLSLECTVEGTSNPNLYWYRQAAGRGLQLLFYSVGIGQISSEVPQNLSASRPQDRQFILSSKKLLLSDSGFYLCAWSPLPGSEAFFGQGTRLTVV.

This chain uses TRBV3-1 (or the pseudogene TRBV3-2) with TRBJ2-3, with TRBD2 matching over 9 bases. Germline CDR1 LGHDT, CDR2 YNNKEL (reference sequence). Unmatched junction bases numbered 4, after V lost 3 bases and J lost 0 bases. CDR3 length equals 16 residues. CDR3 DNA: TGTGCCAGCAGCCATCCAGCGGGGGGTAGCACAGATACGCAGTATTTT. The encoded protein is CASSHPAGGSTDTQYF.

This clone was seen a single time. The chain recombines TRBV7-2 with TRBJ1-6; perhaps TRBD1 as D (6 bases). V dropped 1 base and J dropped 6 bases, with 19 bases sitting between them. The CDR3 runs to 18 residues. CDR1 and CDR2 (germline): SGHTA, FQGNSA. The CDR3 here is CASSLGSFGVDSNSPLHF. CDR3 in DNA: TGTGCCAGCAGCTTAGGATCTTTCGGGGTGGACAGTAATTCACCCCTCCACTTT.

This clone has a single count. The CDR3 DNA is TGTGCCAGCAGTAGAGAGGGAGTAAACACCATATATTTT. Protein sequence: CASSREGVNTIYF. The chain is built from TRBV6-5 and TRBJ1-3; D unclear. The germline gives CDR1 MNHEY, CDR2 SVGAGI. Trimming stripped 5 bases from V and 6 bases from J, with 11 bases between. This CDR3 is built from 13 residues.

V and J are TRBV6-5 and TRBJ2-7, with 7 bases matching TRBD1. This CDR3 has 13 residues. With 6 bases clipped from V and 1 base from J, the junction kept 3 bases outside the gene matches. Germline V gene data show CDR1 as MNHEY and CDR2 as SVGAGI. The CDR3, as DNA: TGTGCCAGCAGGTTACAGGGGTCCTACGAGCAGTACTTC. It yields the protein CASRLQGSYEQYF.

The chain has TRBV9 and TRBJ2-5, with 13 bases matching TRBD2. Looked up from germline, CDR1 is SGDLS and CDR2 is YYNGEE. V lost 3 bases, J lost 7 bases, and 3 bases stayed unmatched. CDR3 size: 14 residues. CDR3 DNA: TGTGCCAGCAGCGCCCGGACTAGCGGGGGGACCCAGTACTTC. This encodes CASSARTSGGTQYF.

The rearrangement links TRBV4-2 to TRBJ2-1; 11 bases line up with TRBD2. The CDR3 consists of 17 residues. Trimming took 0 bases from V and 7 from J; bases not matched to a gene: 8. Germline-derived CDR1 and CDR2 are LGHNA and YNFKEQ. The CDR3 DNA reads TGTGCCAGCAGCCAAGATAGGTCGGCTAGCGGGAGGAATGAGCAGTTCTTC. Translating gives CASSQDRSASGRNEQFF.

V usage is TRBV29-1 and J usage is TRBJ1-2; 7 bases fit TRBD1. The CDR3 runs to 15 residues. V was pared by 5 bases and J by 1 base, with 10 bases of the junction left unmatched. CDR1 and CDR2 (germline): SQVTM, ANQGSEA. CDR3 nucleotides: TGCAGCGTTTCAAAGGATACAGGGGTTAACTATGGCTACACCTTC. Protein product: CSVSKDTGVNYGYTF. Filled out from reference TRBV29-1 and TRBJ1-2, the complete variable domain reads SAVISQKPSRDICQRGTSLTIQCQVDSQVTMMFWYRQQPGQSLTLIATANQGSEATYESGFVIDKFPISRPNLTFSTLTVSNMSPEDSSIYLCSVSKDTGVNYGYTFGSGTRLTVV.